This T cell receptor beta chain derives from a study of T cells in Graves' hyperthyroidism and ophthalmopathy. V was trimmed by 8 bases and J by 7 bases, leaving 17 bases between them. Germline assignment: CDR1 MGHDK and CDR2 SYGVNS. The CDR3 runs to 13 residues. An approximately 10 ml volume of fresh peripheral blood provided the PBMCs. RNA transcripts served as the template for amplifying TCR beta CDR3 regions. HTBI primers were used for first-round RT-PCR of the TCR CDR3. TCRdb used MiXCR to reprocess the multiplex PCR reads, holding one entry per CDR3 protein. The table has 800,000 or so distinct CDR3 sequences, around 38% seen once.

The receptor was isolated from a man younger than 35 with Graves' hyperthyroidism. V and J are TRBV25-1 and TRBJ2-5; tentative D call: TRBD2 (6 bases). Source material: blood. The CDR3 sequence is CASFGSGDGTQYF. CDR3 sequence (DNA): TGTGCCAGCTTTGGTAGCGGTGATGGGACCCAGTACTTC.